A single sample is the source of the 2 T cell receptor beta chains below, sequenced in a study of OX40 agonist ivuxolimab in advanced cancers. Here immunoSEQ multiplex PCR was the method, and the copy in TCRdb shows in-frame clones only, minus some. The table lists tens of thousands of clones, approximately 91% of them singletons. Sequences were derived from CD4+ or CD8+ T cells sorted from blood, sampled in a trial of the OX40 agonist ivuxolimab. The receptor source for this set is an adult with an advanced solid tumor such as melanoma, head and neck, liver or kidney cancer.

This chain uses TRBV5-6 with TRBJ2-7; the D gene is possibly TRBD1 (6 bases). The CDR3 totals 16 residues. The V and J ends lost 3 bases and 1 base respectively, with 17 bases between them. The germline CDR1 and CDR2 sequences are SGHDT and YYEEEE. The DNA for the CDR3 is TGTGCCAGCAGCTACCGATCCGGGACATATTCCTACGAGCAGTACTTC. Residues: CASSYRSGTYSYEQYF.

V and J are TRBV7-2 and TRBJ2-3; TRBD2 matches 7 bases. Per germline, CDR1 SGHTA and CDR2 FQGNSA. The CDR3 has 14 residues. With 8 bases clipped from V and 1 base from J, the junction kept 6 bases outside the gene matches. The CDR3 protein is CASGGGSRTDTQYF. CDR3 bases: TGTGCCAGCGGTGGCGGGAGCCGCACAGATACGCAGTATTTT.